This T cell receptor (beta chain) was identified in a study of T-cell memory formation after mild COVID-19. Study-level findings and limits: Pre-infection memory carried some responding clones, suggesting that cross-reactive memory joined. Whereas later expanders leaned CD4+, clones contracting day 15 to 85 showed a balanced CD4/CD8 makeup.

About this clonotype itself: Its antigen is undetermined.

MiXCR, run by TCRdb on the 5' RACE reads, gives a single entry per CDR3 protein. Of roughly 180,000 distinct CDR3 sequences in the sample, about 18% are singletons; the top ten hold around 3.9%. Germline CDR1 is SGHRS and CDR2 is YFSETQ. The CDR3 is 15 residues long. V lost 0 bases and J lost 1, with 10 bases in between. The TCR was taken from a young man who had mild COVID-19 (a few samples of this study predate the infection). Cell type and time point are not known. Source material: PBMCs or a T cell subset sorted from them (not recorded which). The chain is built from TRBV5-1 and TRBJ2-5; tentative D call: TRBD2 (5 bases). CDR3 protein: CASSLGDYIQETQYF. CDR3 coding DNA: TGCGCCAGCAGCTTGGGAGACTACATCCAAGAGACCCAGTACTTC.